Below, 23 T cell receptor beta chains from the same sample are listed, as sequenced in a study of T cell responses to AZD1222 COVID-19 vaccine. Assay used: immunoSEQ multiplex PCR; TCRdb lists only in-frame clones, some missing. Here the sample spans 160,000 or so clones, around 90% being singletons. Specimen: peripheral blood, collected on day 0 of AZD1222 vaccination. The receptors were gathered from an adult in good health.

V is TRBV5-8 and J is TRBJ1-5; D is perhaps TRBD1 (6 bases). This CDR3 is built from 15 residues. The germline V gene has CDR1 SGHTS and CDR2 YDEGEE. V was shortened by 4 bases and J by 6 bases, with 17 bases between the two germline ends. This CDR3 reads CASSLWAGAGQPQHF. The CDR3, as DNA: TGTGCCAGCAGCCTATGGGCAGGGGCCGGTCAGCCCCAGCATTTT.

The chain is built from TRBV11-2 and TRBJ1-2, with TRBD1 as a possible D gene (5 bases). V was pared by 5 bases and J by 8 bases, with 15 bases between. Germline CDR1 reads SGHAT; CDR2 reads FQNNGV. There are 13 residues in the CDR3. CDR3 amino acids: CASSGYRTLGYTF. CDR3 in DNA: TGTGCCAGCAGCGGCTACAGGACCCTAGGCTACACCTTC.

The chain has TRBV28 and TRBJ1-6; no clear D. Germline-derived CDR1 and CDR2 are MDHEN and SYDVKM. The CDR3 is 13 amino acids. Trimming stripped 5 bases from V and 6 bases from J, with 8 bases between. The CDR3 protein is CASSLPRNSPLHF. In nucleotides, the CDR3 is TGTGCCAGCAGTCTCCCCCGTAATTCACCCCTCCACTTT.

V gene TRBV28 combines with J gene TRBJ1-1, with D unclear. V lost 6 bases and J lost 4, with 9 bases in between. This CDR3 is built from 12 residues. From germline, CDR1 is MDHEN and CDR2 SYDVKM. The CDR3, as DNA: TGTGCCAGCAGCCTAAGTAGCACTGAAGCTTTCTTT. Protein product: CASSLSSTEAFF. Filled out from reference TRBV28 and TRBJ1-1, the complete variable domain reads DVKVTQSSRYLVKRTGEKVFLECVQDMDHENMFWYRQDPGLGLRLIYFSYDVKMKEKGDIPEGYSVSREKKERFSLILESASTNQTSMYLCASSLSSTEAFFGQGTRLTVV.

This clone was detected once. This rearrangement joins TRBV29-1 to TRBJ1-3; no clear D gene. The CDR3 covers 12 residues. In germline, CDR1 is SQVTM, CDR2 ANQGSEA. V was shortened by 6 bases and J by 3 bases, with 9 bases between the two germline ends. Here the CDR3 reads CSVPKDGNTIYF. CDR3 nucleotide sequence: TGCAGCGTACCAAAGGATGGAAACACCATATATTTT.

V and J are TRBV5-1 and TRBJ1-4; 9 positions match TRBD1. Per germline, CDR1 SGHRS and CDR2 YFSETQ. V lost 0 bases to trimming and J lost 12 bases; unmatched junction nucleotides: 6. There are 14 residues in the CDR3. In nucleotides, the CDR3 is TGCGCCAGCAGCTTGGTACCGGGACAGGGAGAACTGTTTTTT. This translates into CASSLVPGQGELFF.

The chain employs TRBV6-6 and TRBJ2-1; weak D call: TRBD2 (5 bases). The germline V and J ends were trimmed by 0 bases and 8 bases, with 17 bases remaining between them. This CDR3 is 16 amino acids long. CDR1 MNHNY and CDR2 SVGAGI come from the germline V gene (reference sequence). CDR3 in amino acids: CASSYSEEDVTDEQFF. CDR3 DNA: TGTGCCAGCAGTTACTCGGAGGAGGATGTTACCGATGAGCAGTTCTTC.

This sequence joins TRBV7-2 and TRBJ2-7, with 8 bases lining up with TRBD2. The V gene's germline CDR1 is SGHTA and CDR2 FQGNSA. CDR3 length equals 16 residues. V trimming: 0 bases; J trimming: 4 bases; junction bases outside the gene matches: 8. CDR3 sequence: CASSLAYSGTRYEQYF. The CDR3 region has the DNA TGTGCCAGCAGCTTAGCCTATTCCGGGACTAGATACGAGCAGTACTTC.

The chain carries TRBV10-3 and TRBJ2-1, with 11 bases fitting TRBD1. The length of the CDR3 is 18 residues. Germline CDR1 reads ENHRY; CDR2 reads SYGVKD. Germline trimming cut 10 bases from V and 0 bases from J; bases unmatched to any gene: 14. The CDR3 region has the DNA TGTGCCACCCAACCGGGACAGGGGGAATCCAGCTCCTACAATGAGCAGTTCTTC. Protein sequence: CATQPGQGESSSYNEQFF.

This clone appeared once. This chain links TRBV11-3 with TRBJ2-7, with D perhaps matching TRBD2 (5 bases). The V end was cut by 5 bases, the J end by 0 bases, with 17 bases between. Germline loops: CDR1 SGHNT, CDR2 YENEEA. CDR3 size: 16 residues. CDR3 amino acids: CASSLPEGGSSYEQYF. The CDR3 region has the DNA TGTGCCAGCAGCCTCCCCGAAGGTGGGAGCTCCTACGAGCAGTACTTC.

This chain joins TRBV9 and TRBJ2-2; no clear D. The CDR3 consists of 13 residues. The germline CDR1 and CDR2 sequences are SGDLS and YYNGEE. Trimming pared 3 bases from V and 4 bases from J, leaving 7 bases between. This CDR3 reads CASSGRPTGELFF. The CDR3 coding sequence is TGTGCCAGCAGCGGGCGCCCCACCGGGGAGCTGTTTTTT.

This clone was seen a single time. This sequence joins TRBV19 and TRBJ1-5; D perhaps matches TRBD1 (5 bases). Deletions cut 2 bases from V and 6 bases from J, with 14 bases between. CDR1 and CDR2 from the germline V gene are LNHDA and SQIVND (reference sequence). The CDR3 covers 15 residues. CDR3 residues: CASSISSSGGQPQHF. In nucleotides, the CDR3 is TGTGCCAGTAGTATAAGTTCGTCGGGGGGTCAGCCCCAGCATTTT.

The chain is built from TRBV6-5 and TRBJ1-5, with a possible D match to TRBD1 (5 bases). V lost 6 bases, J lost 5 bases, and 11 bases lay in between. CDR3 size: 13 residues. Germline CDR1 is MNHEY and CDR2 is SVGAGI. Here the CDR3 reads CASSQGSYQPQHF. DNA of the CDR3: TGTGCCAGCAGCCAGGGATCTTATCAGCCCCAGCATTTT.

V and J are TRBV5-1 and TRBJ2-5; 9 bases align to TRBD2. This CDR3 spans 16 amino acids. The V and J ends lost 0 bases and 1 base, in that order; junction bases with no gene match: 4. Germline CDR1 is SGHRS and CDR2 is YFSETQ. The CDR3 sequence is CASSLGSSGTQETQYF. In nucleotides, the CDR3 is TGCGCCAGCAGCTTGGGGTCTAGCGGGACCCAAGAGACCCAGTACTTC.

The chain carries TRBV6-5 and TRBJ1-1; a possible D gene is TRBD1 (5 bases). The V end lost 0 bases, the J end lost 5 bases, and 13 bases lay between the germline ends. The CDR3 is made up of 15 amino acids. From germline, CDR1 is MNHEY and CDR2 SVGAGI. The DNA for the CDR3 is TGTGCCAGCAGTTACTCGAAGGGGCGACGGACTGAAGCTTTCTTT. It translates to CASSYSKGRRTEAFF.

The chain has TRBV2 and TRBJ2-2; 9 nucleotides agree with TRBD2. CDR3 length: 14 amino acids. V shed 4 bases and J 4 bases; nucleotides not matched to a gene: 1. Germline CDR1 and CDR2: SNHLY and FYNNEI. The CDR3 region has the DNA TGTGCCAGCAGTGGGACTAGCGCCACCGGGGAGCTGTTTTTT. Translation gives CASSGTSATGELFF.

This clone was observed a single time. The rearrangement uses TRBV6-5 and TRBJ1-4, with 7 nucleotides matching TRBD1. The CDR3 has 15 residues. Losses at the gene ends were 6 bases for V and 8 bases for J; bases not matched to a gene: 12. Germline assignment: CDR1 MNHEY and CDR2 SVGAGI. The CDR3 DNA sequence: TGTGCCAGCAGCTTAGGGACAGCCGGGGGAGAAAAACTGTTTTTT. This encodes CASSLGTAGGEKLFF.

V usage is TRBV4-2 and J usage is TRBJ1-2; the match to TRBD1 covers 7 bases. CDR1 and CDR2 (germline): LGHNA, YNFKEQ. The ends lost 1 base at V and 2 bases at J; junction bases unmatched: 7. This CDR3 has 16 amino acids. CDR3: CASSQGGAGGNYGYTF. The CDR3 DNA reads TGTGCCAGCAGCCAAGGTGGAGCAGGGGGGAACTATGGCTACACCTTC.

V gene TRBV7-3 combines with J gene TRBJ1-1; tentatively, D is TRBD1 (6 bases). Germline V gene lookup returns CDR1 SGHTA and CDR2 FQGTGA. The V end was cut by 4 bases, the J end by 4 bases, with 10 bases between. The CDR3 runs 13 residues. The CDR3 loop reads CASSSQGSTEAFF. As DNA, the CDR3 is TGTGCCAGCAGCTCACAGGGTTCCACTGAAGCTTTCTTT.

This chain links TRBV29-1 with TRBJ2-2, with a possible D match to TRBD2 (6 bases). Germline V gene sequence: CDR1 SQVTM, CDR2 ANQGSEA. The V and J ends lost 3 bases and 1 base respectively, with 9 bases between them. The CDR3 sequence is 14 residues long. The CDR3, as DNA: TGCAGCGTTGAGGGAGGCGAGAACACCGGGGAGCTGTTTTTT. Its protein product is CSVEGGENTGELFF.

The chain combines TRBV12-3 or TRBV12-4 with TRBJ1-2, with D tentatively TRBD1 (6 bases). With 6 bases removed from V and 7 bases from J, the gap between germline ends came to 15 bases. The CDR3 length is 13 residues. CDR3 region: CASSPTGSSGYTF. In DNA form, the CDR3 reads TGTGCCAGCAGCCCTACAGGGTCCTCTGGCTACACCTTC.

The chain links TRBV28 to TRBJ2-7; D call uncertain. CDR1 and CDR2 (germline): MDHEN, SYDVKM. V was clipped by 9 bases and J by 4 bases, with 10 bases between them. The CDR3 extends over 11 amino acids. CDR3 sequence reads: CASTDGYEQYF. In DNA, the CDR3 is TGTGCCAGTACGGACGGGTACGAGCAGTACTTC.

This CDR3 reads CASTPAGGAPSTDTQYF. The CDR3 DNA sequence: TGTGCCAGTACCCCCGCCGGGGGAGCACCTAGCACAGATACGCAGTATTTT. The chain links TRBV19 to TRBJ2-3, with D possibly TRBD2 on 6 matching bases. This CDR3 comprises 17 residues. V gave up 7 bases and J gave up 0 bases, with 20 bases separating them. Germline CDR1 is LNHDA and CDR2 is SQIVND (reference sequence).